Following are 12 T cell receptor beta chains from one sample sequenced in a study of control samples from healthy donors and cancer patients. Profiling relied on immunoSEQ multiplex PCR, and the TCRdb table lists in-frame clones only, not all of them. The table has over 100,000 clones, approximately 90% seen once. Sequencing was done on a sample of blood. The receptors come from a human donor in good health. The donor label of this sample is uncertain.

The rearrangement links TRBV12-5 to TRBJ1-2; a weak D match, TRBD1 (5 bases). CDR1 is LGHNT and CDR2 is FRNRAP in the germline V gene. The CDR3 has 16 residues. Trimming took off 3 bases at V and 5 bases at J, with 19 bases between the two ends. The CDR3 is CASGLETGADPYGYTF. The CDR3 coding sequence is TGTGCTAGTGGTTTAGAAACCGGGGCCGATCCTTATGGCTACACCTTC.

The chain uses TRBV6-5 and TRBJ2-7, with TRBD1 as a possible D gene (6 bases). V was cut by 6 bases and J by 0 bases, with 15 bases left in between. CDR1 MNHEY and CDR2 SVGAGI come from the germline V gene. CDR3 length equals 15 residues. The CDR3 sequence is CASRLQGGPSYEQYV. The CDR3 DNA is TGTGCCAGCAGGCTACAGGGTGGGCCCTCCTACGAGCAGTACGTC.

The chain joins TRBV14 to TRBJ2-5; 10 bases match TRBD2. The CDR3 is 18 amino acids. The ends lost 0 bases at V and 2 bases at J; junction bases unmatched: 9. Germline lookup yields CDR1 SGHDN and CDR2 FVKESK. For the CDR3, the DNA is TGTGCCAGCAGCCAAGAATTCATTGCTAGCGGGGGACAAGAGACCCAGTACTTC. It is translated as CASSQEFIASGGQETQYF.

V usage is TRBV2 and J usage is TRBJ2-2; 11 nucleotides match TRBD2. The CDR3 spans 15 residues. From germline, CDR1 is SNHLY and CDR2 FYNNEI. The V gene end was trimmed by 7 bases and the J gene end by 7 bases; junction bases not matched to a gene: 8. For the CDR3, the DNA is TGTGCCAGCATCCGGAGTAGCGGGGGGGACGGGGAGCTGTTTTTT. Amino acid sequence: CASIRSSGGDGELFF. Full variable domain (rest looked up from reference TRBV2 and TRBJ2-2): EPEVTQTPSHQVTQMGQEVILRCVPISNHLYFYWYRQILGQKVEFLVSFYNNEISEKSEIFDDQFSVERPDGSNFTLKIRSTKLEDSAMYFCASIRSSGGDGELFFGEGSRLTVL.

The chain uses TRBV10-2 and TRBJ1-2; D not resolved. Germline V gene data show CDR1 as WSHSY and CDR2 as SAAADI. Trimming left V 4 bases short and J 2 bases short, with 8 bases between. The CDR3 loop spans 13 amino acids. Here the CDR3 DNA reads TGCGCCAGCAGTGTAGCACAAAACTATGGCTACACCTTC. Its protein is CASSVAQNYGYTF.

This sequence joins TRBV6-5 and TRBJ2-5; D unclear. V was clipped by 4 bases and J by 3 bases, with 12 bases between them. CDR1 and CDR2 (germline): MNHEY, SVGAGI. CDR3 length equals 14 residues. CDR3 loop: CASSWSRTKETQYF. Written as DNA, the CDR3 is TGTGCCAGCAGTTGGTCTAGAACCAAAGAGACCCAGTACTTC.

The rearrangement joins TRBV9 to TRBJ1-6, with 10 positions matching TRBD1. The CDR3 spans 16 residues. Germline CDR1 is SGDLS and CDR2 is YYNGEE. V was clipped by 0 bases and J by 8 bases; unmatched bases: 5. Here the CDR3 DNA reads TGTGCCAGCAGCGTAGAGACAGGGGGCGCAGATTCACCCCTCCACTTT. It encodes CASSVETGGADSPLHF. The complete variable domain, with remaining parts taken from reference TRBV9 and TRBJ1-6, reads DSGVTQTPKHLITATGQRVTLRCSPRSGDLSVYWYQQSLDQGLQFLIQYYNGEERAKGNILERFSAQQFPDLHSELNLSSLELGDSALYFCASSVETGGADSPLHFGNGTRLTVT.

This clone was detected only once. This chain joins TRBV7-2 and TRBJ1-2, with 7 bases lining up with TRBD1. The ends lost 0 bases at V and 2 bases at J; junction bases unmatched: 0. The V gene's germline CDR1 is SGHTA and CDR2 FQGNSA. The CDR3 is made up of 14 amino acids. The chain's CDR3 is CASSLAQGNYGYTF. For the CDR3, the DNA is TGTGCCAGCAGCTTAGCACAGGGGAACTATGGCTACACCTTC.

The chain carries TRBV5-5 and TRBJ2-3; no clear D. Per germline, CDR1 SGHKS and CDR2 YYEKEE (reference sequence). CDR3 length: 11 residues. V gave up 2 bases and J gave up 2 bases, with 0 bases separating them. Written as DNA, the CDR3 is TGTGCCAGCAGCTTCACAGATACGCAGTATTTT. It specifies CASSFTDTQYF.

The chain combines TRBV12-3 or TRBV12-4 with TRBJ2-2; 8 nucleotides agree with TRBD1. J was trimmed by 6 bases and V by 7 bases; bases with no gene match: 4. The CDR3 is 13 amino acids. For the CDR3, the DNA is TGTGCCAGCAATCTACAGGGGGCCGGGGAGCTGTTTTTT. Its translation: CASNLQGAGELFF.

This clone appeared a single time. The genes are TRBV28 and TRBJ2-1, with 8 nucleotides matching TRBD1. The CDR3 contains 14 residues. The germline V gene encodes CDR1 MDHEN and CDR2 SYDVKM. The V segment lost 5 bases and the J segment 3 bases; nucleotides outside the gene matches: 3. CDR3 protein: CASSRQGLYNEQFF. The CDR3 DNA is TGTGCCAGCAGTCGACAGGGGCTCTACAATGAGCAGTTCTTC.

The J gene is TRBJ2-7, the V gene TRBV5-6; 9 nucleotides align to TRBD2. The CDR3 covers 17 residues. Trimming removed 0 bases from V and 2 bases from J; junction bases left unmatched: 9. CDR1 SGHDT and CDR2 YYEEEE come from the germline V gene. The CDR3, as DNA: TGTGCCAGCAGCTTGGCCCCGCAAAGCGGGGGGACCTACGAGCAGTACTTC. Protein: CASSLAPQSGGTYEQYF.